Each of the 10 T cell receptor beta chains below was sequenced from the same sample in a study of T-cell reconstitution after alpha-beta-depleted transplantation in children. Preparation of the TCRbeta library was carried out with unique molecular identifiers. TCRdb analysed the PCR reads with MiXCR anew, one entry per CDR3 protein. The table includes about 300,000 distinct CDR3 sequences, 10% detected once. This sample comprised PBMCs, obtained before TCRalphabeta/CD19-depleted stem cell transplant. The receptors come from a boy under three years old with acute myeloid leukemia, due to receive a stem cell transplant.

The chain joins TRBV19 to TRBJ2-1; TRBD2 aligns across 13 bases. Germline assignment: CDR1 LNHDA and CDR2 SQIVND (reference sequence). After removal of 5 bases from V and 2 bases from J, the junction contained 3 bases not matched to a gene. The CDR3 loop spans 16 amino acids. CDR3 protein: CASSPGLAGAYNEQFF. CDR3 coding DNA: TGTGCCAGTAGTCCAGGACTAGCGGGAGCCTACAATGAGCAGTTCTTC.

This clonotype has a count of ten or more. The chain employs TRBV7-2 and TRBJ2-3; 8 bases align to TRBD1. Germline assignment: CDR1 SGHTA and CDR2 FQGNSA. The CDR3 extends over 15 amino acids. Losses at the gene ends were 3 bases for V and 2 bases for J; bases not matched to a gene: 4. The CDR3 reads CASSLWTGYTDTQYF. The CDR3 DNA reads as TGTGCCAGCAGCTTGTGGACAGGGTACACAGATACGCAGTATTTT.

This clonotype came up many times. The chain joins TRBV7-3 to TRBJ2-1, with 11 bases identical to TRBD2. V shed 5 bases and J 0 bases; nucleotides not matched to a gene: 6. Germline V gene sequence: CDR1 SGHTA, CDR2 FQGTGA. The CDR3 contains 17 residues. The CDR3 reads CASSPDGTSGSYNEQFF. The CDR3 region has the DNA TGTGCCAGCAGCCCGGACGGGACTAGCGGCTCCTACAATGAGCAGTTCTTC.

This clonotype was recorded at least ten times. The V call is TRBV28, the J call TRBJ1-4, with D possibly TRBD1 on 5 matching bases. Trimming removed 8 bases from V and 9 bases from J, with 10 bases in between. The V gene's germline CDR1 is MDHEN and CDR2 SYDVKM. CDR3 size: 11 residues. The CDR3 region is CASHGGQKLFF. The DNA of the CDR3 is TGTGCCAGCCACGGGGGTCAAAAACTGTTTTTT.

In its sample, this clonotype was seen many times. The V and J genes are TRBV2 and TRBJ1-5; TRBD1 might be the D (6 bases). Per the germline V gene, CDR1 is SNHLY and CDR2 is FYNNEI. The CDR3 is made up of 14 amino acids. Trimming pared 7 bases from V and 5 bases from J, leaving 15 bases between. CDR3 amino acids: CASKRDTFDQPQHF. The CDR3 DNA sequence: TGTGCCAGCAAGCGGGACACCTTCGATCAGCCCCAGCATTTT.

This clonotype occurred many times. This rearrangement joins TRBV12-3 or TRBV12-4 to TRBJ1-3, with D unresolved. V was trimmed by 7 bases and J by 6 bases, leaving 16 bases between them. This CDR3 has 14 amino acids. CDR3 loop: CASTTISQLNTIYF. CDR3 coding DNA: TGTGCCAGCACCACCATCTCACAACTAAACACCATATATTTT.

The sample holds many counts of this clonotype. This chain uses TRBV12-3 or TRBV12-4 with TRBJ2-4; tentative D call: TRBD2 (6 bases). This CDR3 has 15 amino acids. Trimming stripped 2 bases from V and 0 bases from J, with 8 bases between. The DNA of the CDR3 is TGTGCCAGCAGTTTATTGGGACTAGCCAAAAACATTCAGTACTTC. Translated, it gives CASSLLGLAKNIQYF.

This clonotype was detected many times. The chain carries TRBV12-3 or TRBV12-4 and TRBJ2-2; 8 nucleotides line up with TRBD2. The length of the CDR3 is 12 residues. Written as DNA, the CDR3 is TGTAGTTCGGGAGGGCCTGGCGGGGAGCTGTTTTTT. It specifies CSSGGPGGELFF.

This clonotype showed up many times. This chain uses TRBV3-1 with TRBJ2-7; 9 bases match TRBD2. V was clipped by 0 bases and J by 5 bases; unmatched bases: 5. The CDR3 extends over 15 amino acids. Per germline, CDR1 LGHDT and CDR2 YNNKEL (reference sequence). The CDR3 DNA reads as TGTGCCAGCAGCCAAGATCTAGCGGGGTGGAACGAGCAGTACTTC. Translated, it gives CASSQDLAGWNEQYF.

The chain combines TRBV14 with TRBJ1-1; D remains ambiguous. V shed 0 bases and J shed 1 base, with 6 bases lying between them. The CDR3 has 14 residues. Per the germline V gene, CDR1 is SGHDN and CDR2 is FVKESK. CDR3 residues: CASSQELGNTEAFF. CDR3 in DNA: TGTGCCAGCAGCCAAGAACTTGGGAACACTGAAGCTTTCTTT.